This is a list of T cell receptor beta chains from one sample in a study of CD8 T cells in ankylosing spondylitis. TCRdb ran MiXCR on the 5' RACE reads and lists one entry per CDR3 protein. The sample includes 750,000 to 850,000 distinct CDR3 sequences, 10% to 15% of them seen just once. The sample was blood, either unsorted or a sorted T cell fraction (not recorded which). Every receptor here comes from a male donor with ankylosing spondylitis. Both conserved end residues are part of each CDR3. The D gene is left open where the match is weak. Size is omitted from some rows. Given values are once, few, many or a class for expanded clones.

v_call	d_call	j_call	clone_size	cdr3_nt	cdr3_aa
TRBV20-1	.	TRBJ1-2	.	TGCAGTGCAGCGGGGGCGGACTATGGCTACACCTTC	CSAAGADYGYTF
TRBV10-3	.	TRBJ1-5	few	TGTGCCATCAGTGAGTTTATGGGAGGGGATCAGCCCCAGCATTTT	CAISEFMGGDQPQHF
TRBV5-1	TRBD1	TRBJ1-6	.	TGCGCCAGCAGCTACGCCGGGACAGGCAATTCACCCCTCCACTTT	CASSYAGTGNSPLHF
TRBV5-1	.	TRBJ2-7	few	TGCGCCAGCAGCTGGCGAGGGCGAATCTACGAGCAGTACTTC	CASSWRGRIYEQYF
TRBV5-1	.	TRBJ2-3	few	TGCGCCAGCAGCTTGGGGAAGGGACCCTATCGGGGCACAGATACGCAGTATTTT	CASSLGKGPYRGTDTQYF
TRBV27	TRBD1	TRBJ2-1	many	TGTGCCAGCAGTCCGTTAATCCGGGACAGAGGGGAGTTCTTC	CASSPLIRDRGEFF
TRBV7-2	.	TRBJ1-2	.	TGTGCCAGCAGCATTCGGGCCGGGACGGGTGGCTACACCTTC	CASSIRAGTGGYTF
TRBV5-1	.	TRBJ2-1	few	TGCGCCAGCAGCTGGGGGTCCAGTGAAGGGTATGAGCAGTTCTTC	CASSWGSSEGYEQFF
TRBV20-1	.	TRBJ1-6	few	TGCAGTGCTATGGGGGGCGATTCACCCCTCCACTTT	CSAMGGDSPLHF
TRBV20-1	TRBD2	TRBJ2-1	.	TGCAGTGCTAGAGCTAGCGGGGGGGCCAATGAGCAGTTCTTC	CSARASGGANEQFF
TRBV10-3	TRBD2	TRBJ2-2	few	TGTGCCACCAGGACTAGCCGACTACCGAACACCGGGGAGCTGTTTTTT	CATRTSRLPNTGELFF
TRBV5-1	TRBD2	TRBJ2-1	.	TGCGCCAGCAGCCCCACGGTGGCTAGCGGGGGGGCGAACAATGAGCAGTTCTTC	CASSPTVASGGANNEQFF
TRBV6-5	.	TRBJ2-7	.	TGTGCCAGCAGTTCCCCGACAGAGACCTACGAGCAGTACTTC	CASSSPTETYEQYF
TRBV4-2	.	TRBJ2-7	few	TGTGCCAGCAGCGTCGACCAGGGGACTCGCGAGCAGTACTTC	CASSVDQGTREQYF
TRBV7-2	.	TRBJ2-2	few	TGTGCCAGCAGCTCGGGGGACAGACTCACCGGGGAGCTGTTTTTT	CASSSGDRLTGELFF
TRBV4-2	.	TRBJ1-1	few	TGTGCCAGCAGCCAAGCCACAGGGACCAGGACTGAAGCTTTCTTT	CASSQATGTRTEAFF
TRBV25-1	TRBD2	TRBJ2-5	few	TGTGCCAGCAGTGAAGGACTAGCGGGAGTTGGGACCCAGTACTTC	CASSEGLAGVGTQYF
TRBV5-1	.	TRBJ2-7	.	TGCGCCAGCAGCTCAAACCGACAGTCTTACGAGCAGTACTTC	CASSSNRQSYEQYF
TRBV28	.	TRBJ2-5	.	TGTGCCAGCAGTCTCCCGGGCTCGTGGGAGACCCAGTACTTC	CASSLPGSWETQYF
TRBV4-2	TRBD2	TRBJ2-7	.	TGTGCCAGCAGAGCCTTCGAAACTAGCGGGAACTACGAGCAGTACTTC	CASRAFETSGNYEQYF
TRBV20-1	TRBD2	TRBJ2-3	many	TGCAGTGCTAGTGGGCTAGCGGGAGAGAGATTAACAGATACGCAGTATTTT	CSASGLAGERLTDTQYF
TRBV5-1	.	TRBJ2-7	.	TGCGCCAGCAGCTTGGAAGTAGGCACCCGGGGAGAGCAGTACTTC	CASSLEVGTRGEQYF
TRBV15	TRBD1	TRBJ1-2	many	TGTGCCACCAGCAGGTTGACAGGGGGCTCCTCTGGCTACACCTTC	CATSRLTGGSSGYTF
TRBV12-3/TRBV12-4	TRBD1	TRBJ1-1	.	TGTGCCAGCACCAATTGGGGGGACAGGGGAGGGACTGAAGCTTTCTTT	CASTNWGDRGGTEAFF
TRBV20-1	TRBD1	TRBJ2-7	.	TGCAGTGCTAAACCCGGGACAGGGAACGAGCAGTACTTC	CSAKPGTGNEQYF
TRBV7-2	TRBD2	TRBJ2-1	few	TGTGCCAGCAGTTCACTTCTAGCGGGAGGGATGAATGAGCAGTTCTTC	CASSSLLAGGMNEQFF